Included here is one T cell receptor beta chain sequence, with context. The data stem from a study of blood T cell repertoires in COVID-19. Study context: Collection of acute and convalescent COVID-19 samples took place in the United States, Italy and Spain. PBMCs, B-cell-depleted T cells, or T cells provided the cDNA or gDNA that made up the material.

CDR3 size: 15 residues. CDR1 is LGHNT and CDR2 is FRNRAP in the germline V gene. With 4 bases clipped from V and 7 bases from J, the junction kept 11 bases outside the gene matches. Repertoires were generated with immunoSEQ multiplex PCR, while TCRdb's copy carries only in-frame clones and drops some. The profile covers 200,000 to 250,000 clones, with roughly 86% appearing a single time and roughly 10% taken by the ten largest. The specimen was peripheral blood. The V and J genes are TRBV12-5 and TRBJ1-2; 8 bases map to TRBD1. This receptor was taken from a woman between 45 and 60 years old with COVID-19, enrolled during active disease. The CDR3 protein is CASGSYQDRAGGYTF. In DNA, the CDR3 is TGTGCTAGTGGTTCGTACCAGGACAGGGCGGGTGGCTACACCTTC.